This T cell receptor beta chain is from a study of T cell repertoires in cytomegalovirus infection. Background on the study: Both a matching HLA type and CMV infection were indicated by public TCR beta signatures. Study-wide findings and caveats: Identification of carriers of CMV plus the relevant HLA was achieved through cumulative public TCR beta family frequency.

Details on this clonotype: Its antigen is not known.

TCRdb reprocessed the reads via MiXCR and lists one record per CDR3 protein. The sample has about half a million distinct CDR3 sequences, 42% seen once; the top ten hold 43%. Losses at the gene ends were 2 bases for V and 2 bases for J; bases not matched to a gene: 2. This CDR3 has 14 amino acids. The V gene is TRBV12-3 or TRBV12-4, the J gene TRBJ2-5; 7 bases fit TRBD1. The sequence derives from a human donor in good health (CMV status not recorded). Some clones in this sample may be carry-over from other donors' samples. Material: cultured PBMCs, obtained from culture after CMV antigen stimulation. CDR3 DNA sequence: TGTGCCAGCAGTTTAACGGGACAGCAAGAGACCCAGTACTTC. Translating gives CASSLTGQQETQYF.